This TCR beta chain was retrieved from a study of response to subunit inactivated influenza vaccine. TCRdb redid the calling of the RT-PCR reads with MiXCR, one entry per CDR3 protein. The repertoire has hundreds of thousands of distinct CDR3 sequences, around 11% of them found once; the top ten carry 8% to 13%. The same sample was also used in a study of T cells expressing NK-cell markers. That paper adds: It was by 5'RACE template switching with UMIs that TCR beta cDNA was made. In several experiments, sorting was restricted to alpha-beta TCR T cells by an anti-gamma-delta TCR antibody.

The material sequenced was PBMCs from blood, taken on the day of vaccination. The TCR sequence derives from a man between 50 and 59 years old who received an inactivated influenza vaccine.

This CDR3 reads CASSLAGNPGGEQYF. In nucleotides, the CDR3 is TGTGCCAGCAGCTTGGCTGGGAATCCCGGTGGTGAGCAGTACTTC. The gene calls are TRBV5-5 and TRBJ2-7; D gene ambiguous. From germline, CDR1 is SGHKS and CDR2 YYEKEE (reference sequence). V gave up 0 bases and J gave up 7 bases, with 17 bases separating them. The CDR3 is 15 residues long. The full variable domain, in which reference TRBV5-5 and TRBJ2-7 provide the parts outside the CDR3, is DAGVTQSPTHLIKTRGQQVTLRCSPISGHKSVSWYQQVLGQGPQFIFQYYEKEERGRGNFPDRFSARQFPNYSSELNVNALLLGDSALYLCASSLAGNPGGEQYFGPGTRLTVT.